A selection of T cell receptor beta chains follows, all from one sample in a study of T cell responses to AZD1222 COVID-19 vaccine. The assay was immunoSEQ multiplex PCR, and TCRdb's table has in-frame clones only and misses some. The sample yields roughly 140,000 clones, over 85% seen once. The sequenced sample was peripheral blood, obtained on day 0 of AZD1222 vaccination. These receptors were collected from an adult in good health. CDR3s include the opening cysteine and the closing phenylalanine or tryptophan. A D gene is named only where the DNA matches it firmly. Clone size is shown for a subset of rows, as once, few, many or a class of expanded clone.

>few|TRBV5-1|NA|TRBJ2-7
CASSPGGETSYEQYF
TGCGCCAGCAGCCCTGGGGGTGAGACTTCTTACGAGCAGTACTTC
>once|TRBV11-2|NA|TRBJ2-1
CASSQSGSYNEQFF
TGTGCCAGCAGTCAAAGCGGGTCCTACAATGAGCAGTTCTTC
>NA|TRBV7-6|TRBD2|TRBJ2-1
CASSLGLAGSVNEQFF
TGTGCCAGCAGCTTAGGTCTAGCGGGGAGTGTCAATGAGCAGTTCTTC
>once|TRBV2|NA|TRBJ2-7
CASSVSDGYSYEQYF
TGTGCCAGCAGTGTATCGGACGGCTACTCCTACGAGCAGTACTTC
>NA|TRBV6-6|NA|TRBJ2-2
CASSYFRGGSGELFF
TGTGCCAGCAGTTACTTTAGGGGAGGCTCCGGGGAGCTGTTTTTT
>once|TRBV28|NA|TRBJ1-2
CASILPNYGYTF
TGTGCCAGCATTCTTCCTAACTATGGCTACACCTTC
>NA|TRBV5-4|NA|TRBJ1-1
CASSLRTEAFF
TGTGCCAGCAGCTTGAGGACTGAAGCTTTCTTT
>NA|TRBV6-5|TRBD1|TRBJ2-3
CASSQGQGGRDTQYF
TGTGCCAGCAGCCAAGGACAGGGGGGAAGAGATACGCAGTATTTT
>NA|TRBV19|TRBD1|TRBJ1-5
CASSPSEGQGGQPQHF
TGTGCCAGTAGTCCCTCGGAGGGACAGGGGGGTCAGCCCCAGCATTTT
>few|TRBV5-1|NA|TRBJ1-3
CASSLESSLYSGNTIYF
TGCGCCAGCAGCTTGGAATCTAGCCTATACTCTGGAAACACCATATATTTT
>once|TRBV5-1|NA|TRBJ2-4
CASRPWGVQAKNIQYF
TGCGCCAGCAGACCGTGGGGCGTTCAAGCCAAAAACATTCAGTACTTC
>NA|TRBV11-2|NA|TRBJ1-2
CASSLRFYGYTF
TGTGCCAGCAGCTTAAGGTTCTATGGCTACACCTTC
>NA|TRBV6-5|TRBD2|TRBJ2-2
CASSLGGVGGELFF
TGTGCCAGCAGTCTCGGGGGGGTTGGCGGGGAGCTGTTTTTT
>NA|TRBV7-9|NA|TRBJ1-1
CAGKGLGPEAFF
TGTGCCGGCAAGGGGCTCGGGCCTGAAGCTTTCTTT
>NA|TRBV5-1|NA|TRBJ2-2
CASSLRWGIGELFF
TGCGCCAGCAGCTTGAGATGGGGGATCGGGGAGCTGTTTTTT
>once|TRBV27|NA|TRBJ1-6
CASSLRGGTGYNSPLHF
TGTGCCAGCAGCCTAAGGGGCGGGACTGGCTATAATTCACCCCTCCACTTT
>NA|TRBV6-5|NA|TRBJ1-2
CASSAGIYYGYTF
TGTGCCAGCAGCGCAGGGATCTACTATGGCTACACCTTC
>NA|TRBV5-4|NA|TRBJ2-1
CASSPSSSYNEQFF
TGTGCCAGCAGCCCTTCTTCCTCCTACAATGAGCAGTTCTTC
>NA|TRBV6-6|TRBD1|TRBJ1-4
CASSYPTGVFGRKLFF
TGTGCCAGCAGTTACCCGACAGGGGTGTTCGGGCGAAAACTGTTTTTT
>NA|TRBV28|TRBD1|TRBJ1-2
CASYRLKTGGADGYTF
TGTGCCAGCTATAGACTCAAAACAGGGGGCGCGGATGGCTACACCTTC
>NA|TRBV11-2|NA|TRBJ1-6
CASSRLRGAPNSPLHF
TGTGCCAGCAGCCGTCTACGGGGGGCGCCGAATTCACCCCTCCACTTT
>NA|TRBV30|NA|TRBJ2-2
CAWMVVAGERTGELFF
TGTGCCTGGATGGTGGTGGCAGGGGAAAGGACCGGGGAGCTGTTTTTT
>NA|TRBV28|TRBD1|TRBJ2-7
CASSLPTGSNEQYF
TGTGCCAGCAGTTTGCCGACAGGGTCGAACGAGCAGTACTTC
>once|TRBV24-1|TRBD2|TRBJ2-1
CATSDESSGNNEQFF
TGTGCCACCAGTGATGAGTCTAGCGGGAACAATGAGCAGTTCTTC
>NA|TRBV5-6|NA|TRBJ2-5
CASSSKAVTGETQYF
TGTGCCAGCAGCTCCAAGGCCGTGACAGGAGAGACCCAGTACTTC
>NA|TRBV6-1|NA|TRBJ1-2
CASSEASSFYGYTF
TGTGCCAGCAGTGAAGCGAGCAGCTTCTATGGCTACACCTTC
>NA|TRBV7-9|NA|TRBJ2-6
CASSTLRRANVLTF
TGTGCCAGCAGCACTTTGAGGCGGGCCAACGTCCTGACTTTC
>NA|TRBV24-1|TRBD2|TRBJ2-3
CATSEPGTSVGDTQYF
TGTGCCACCAGTGAGCCAGGGACTAGCGTTGGAGATACGCAGTATTTT
>NA|TRBV27|NA|TRBJ1-5
CASSQGGLGQPQHF
TGTGCCAGCAGCCAAGGGGGTCTCGGTCAGCCCCAGCATTTT
>NA|TRBV10-3|NA|TRBJ2-3
CAISGSVSTDTQYF
TGTGCCATCAGTGGTTCTGTCAGCACAGATACGCAGTATTTT
>NA|TRBV19|TRBD1|TRBJ1-1
CASSIRQGLTEAFF
TGTGCCAGTAGTATCAGACAGGGCCTCACTGAAGCTTTCTTT
>few|TRBV7-9|TRBD1|TRBJ1-1
CASSPLHGTGYRVTEAFF
TGTGCCAGCAGCCCCCTTCATGGGACAGGCTACAGGGTTACTGAAGCTTTCTTT
>NA|TRBV2|NA|TRBJ1-3
CASSPYGGSGNTIYF
TGTGCCAGCAGCCCATATGGGGGATCTGGAAACACCATATATTTT
>NA|TRBV29-1|TRBD1|TRBJ2-3
CSDLDRVGHTDTQYF
TGCAGCGATCTTGACAGGGTAGGACACACAGATACGCAGTATTTT
>NA|TRBV14|TRBD1|TRBJ2-5
CASSPGTVLGETQYF
TGTGCCAGCAGCCCCGGGACAGTACTTGGGGAGACCCAGTACTTC
>NA|TRBV7-2|NA|TRBJ2-1
CASSLSVTDYNAQFF
TGTGCCAGCAGCTTAAGCGTCACAGACTACAATGCGCAGTTCTTC
>NA|TRBV11-2|TRBD1|TRBJ1-1
CASSSGQGLNTEAFF
TGTGCCAGCAGCTCCGGACAGGGACTGAACACTGAAGCTTTCTTT
>NA|TRBV19|NA|TRBJ1-1
CASSIPRGVATEAFF
TGTGCCAGTAGTATACCGCGGGGGGTGGCCACTGAAGCTTTCTTT
>NA|TRBV2|TRBD2|TRBJ2-7
CASLFWREDYEQYF
TGTGCCAGCCTTTTTTGGCGGGAGGACTACGAGCAGTACTTC
>NA|TRBV4-1|NA|TRBJ1-1
CASSQVSHQDTEAFF
TGCGCCAGCAGCCAGGTTTCCCATCAGGACACTGAAGCTTTCTTT
>NA|TRBV3-1/TRBV3-2|TRBD2|TRBJ2-7
CASSQESQSGRSYEQYF
TGTGCCAGCAGCCAAGAAAGTCAAAGCGGGAGGTCCTACGAGCAGTACTTC
>NA|TRBV11-2|NA|TRBJ1-1
CASSPSRLRDTEAFF
TGTGCCAGCAGCCCCTCGCGGCTTAGGGACACTGAAGCTTTCTTT
>NA|TRBV30|NA|TRBJ1-2
CASPGRRGGYTF
TGTGCCTCCCCCGGGCGTCGTGGTGGCTACACCTTC
>NA|TRBV28|NA|TRBJ2-7
CASSQIPRLSYEQYF
TGTGCCAGCAGCCAGATTCCCAGACTCTCCTACGAGCAGTACTTC
>NA|TRBV5-5|TRBD2|TRBJ2-7
CASSLDGRAIVEQYF
TGTGCCAGCAGCTTGGACGGGAGGGCAATCGTGGAGCAGTACTTC
>NA|TRBV5-5|TRBD2|TRBJ2-3
CASSLRDVGTSGRTDTQYF
TGTGCCAGCAGCTTGAGGGATGTTGGGACTAGCGGACGCACAGATACGCAGTATTTT
>NA|TRBV9|NA|TRBJ1-3
CASSAAGSGNTIYF
TGTGCCAGCAGCGCCGCAGGGAGTGGAAACACCATATATTTT
>NA|TRBV19|TRBD2|TRBJ2-3
CASSLAVLSTDTQYF
TGTGCCAGTAGTCTAGCGGTCCTTAGCACAGATACGCAGTATTTT
>NA|TRBV6-5|NA|TRBJ2-7
CASSPISDGSYEQYF
TGTGCCAGCAGTCCTATTTCGGACGGTAGCTACGAGCAGTACTTC
>NA|TRBV10-1|NA|TRBJ2-7
CASSDPKAGDEQYF
TGCGCCAGCAGTGACCCTAAGGCAGGTGACGAGCAGTACTTC
>NA|TRBV28|NA|TRBJ2-3
CASSLRAYTQYF
TGTGCCAGCAGTTTGAGAGCATATACGCAGTATTTT
>NA|TRBV7-9|TRBD1|TRBJ1-3
CASSWGQVGNTIYF
TGTGCCAGCAGCTGGGGACAGGTTGGAAACACCATATATTTT
>NA|TRBV28|TRBD2|TRBJ2-2
CASRPAGGIRTGELFF
TGTGCCAGCCGCCCTGCGGGGGGCATTAGGACCGGGGAGCTGTTTTTT
>few|TRBV10-1|TRBD1|TRBJ2-7
CASSLAGGYEQYF
TGCGCCAGCAGTCTGGCAGGGGGCTACGAGCAGTACTTC
>NA|TRBV5-1|NA|TRBJ2-7
CASSLFPGSYEQYF
TGCGCCAGCAGCCTCTTCCCCGGTTCCTACGAGCAGTACTTC